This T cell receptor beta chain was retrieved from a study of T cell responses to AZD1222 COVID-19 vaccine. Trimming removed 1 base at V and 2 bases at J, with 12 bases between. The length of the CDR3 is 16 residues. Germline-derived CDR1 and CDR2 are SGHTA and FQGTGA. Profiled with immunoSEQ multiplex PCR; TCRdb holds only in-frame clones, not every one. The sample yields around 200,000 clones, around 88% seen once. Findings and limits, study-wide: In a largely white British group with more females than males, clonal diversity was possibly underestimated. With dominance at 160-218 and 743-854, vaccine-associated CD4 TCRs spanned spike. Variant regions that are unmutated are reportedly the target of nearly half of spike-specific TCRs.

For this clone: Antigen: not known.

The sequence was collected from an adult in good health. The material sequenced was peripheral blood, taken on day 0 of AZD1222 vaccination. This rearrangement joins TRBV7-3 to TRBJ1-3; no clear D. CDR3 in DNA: TGTGCCAGCAGCTTAAGATTTCGGCGAGCTGGAAACACCATATATTTT. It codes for CASSLRFRRAGNTIYF.